This T cell receptor (beta chain) appears in the sequencing data of a study of beta chain features in type 1 diabetes. As for the study in general: Regarding age, gender and cell yields, patients proved similar to healthy donors.

Expressed TCRB transcripts got sequenced, as all isolated RNA was reverse transcribed. TCRdb's table, derived via immunoSEQ multiplex PCR, lists solely in-frame clones and lacks some. There are roughly 700,000 clones in the sample; around 15% occur only once, and approximately 0.021% lies in the top ten. Germline V gene lookup returns CDR1 SQVTM and CDR2 ANQGSEA. This CDR3 comprises 12 residues. Trimming shortened V by 5 bases and J by 2 bases, and 7 bases separated the two germline ends. Findings and limits, study-wide: All four CD4+ subsets of Type 1 diabetes patients contained TCRB CDR3s that were moderately but significantly shorter.

Worth noting for this clone: What it binds is not known.

V gene TRBV29-1 combines with J gene TRBJ1-3; no definite D call. This clonotype originated in a young man with type 1 diabetes. Sequenced material: naive CD4+ T cells from blood. The CDR3 spells CSVLAPGNTIYF. The CDR3 DNA reads TGCAGCGTTCTCGCCCCTGGAAACACCATATATTTT.